Here is one T cell receptor beta chain with its context. Clones were sequenced by immunoSEQ multiplex PCR, and TCRdb holds only the in-frame ones, with some missing. Altogether roughly 250,000 clones are present, about 90% being singletons, with the ten largest covering 3% to 4%. CDR1 is MNHEY, CDR2 SMNVEV, per germline (reference sequence). The CDR3 has 14 amino acids. V gave up 6 bases and J gave up 6 bases, with 14 bases separating them. The study recruited people aged roughly 18 to 89 years across around 24 US areas. The data stem from a study of blood T cell repertoires in COVID-19. At the level of the study: Researchers got acute and convalescent COVID-19 samples from the United States, Italy and Spain.

V and J are TRBV27 and TRBJ2-2; D is possibly TRBD2 (7 bases). This receptor was identified in a woman aged 40-49 years with acute COVID-19. The sample taken for sequencing was PBMCs or T cells enriched from blood (not recorded which). The CDR3 coding sequence is TGTGCCAGCAGGGAGGGGGGGCCCCCCGGGGAGCTGTTTTTT. It translates to CASREGGPPGELFF.